Listed below are T cell receptor beta chains from one sample, sequenced in a study of T cells in localized non-small cell lung cancer. Libraries were prepared by immunoSEQ multiplex PCR; TCRdb keeps only in-frame clonotypes and omits some of them. This sample yields 35,000 to 50,000 clones, of which 70% to 80% are seen a single time; about 35% belongs to the top ten. Source: PBMCs, taken before any cancer treatment. The receptors shown here come from a woman aged 35 to 70 with stage II squamous cell lung carcinoma. Each CDR3 is given with its conserved first and last residue. The D gene is left open where the match is weak. Expanded clones get a size class; other rows say once, few or many, or leave the size out.

j_call clone_size d_call v_call cdr3_nt cdr3_aa
TRBJ1-3 - - TRBV25-1 TGTGCCAGTTCCACTTTCACCTCTGGAAACACCATATATTTT CASSTFTSGNTIYF
TRBJ2-5 - - TRBV6-6 TGTGCCAGCAGTGGCAATTGGGCGGTCCAAGAGACCCAGTACTTC CASSGNWAVQETQYF
TRBJ2-7 - TRBD1 TRBV18 TGTGCCAGCTCACCGGACAGGCCCGAGCAGTACTTC CASSPDRPEQYF
TRBJ1-1 few - TRBV27 TGTGCCAGCAGCCTCGGACAAGGGAACACTGAAGCTTTCTTT CASSLGQGNTEAFF
TRBJ2-2 - TRBD2 TRBV7-2 TGTGCCAGCAGCCCCCCGGGACTAGCGGGAGGCTGGGGCACCGGGGAGCTGTTTTTT CASSPPGLAGGWGTGELFF
TRBJ1-1 - - TRBV10-3 TGTGCCATCAGTGAGTCGGGGGGCTGGACCCCTGAAGCTTTCTTT CAISESGGWTPEAFF
TRBJ2-1 - TRBD2 TRBV11-3 TGTGCCAGCAGCTTAGATTCTCCGACTAGCGGGAGGTACTACAATGAGCAGTTCTTC CASSLDSPTSGRYYNEQFF
TRBJ1-1 - - TRBV5-5 TGTGCCAGCAGCTTGACAGGGAACACTGAAGCTTTCTTT CASSLTGNTEAFF
TRBJ2-7 - - TRBV5-8 TGTGCCAGCAGCTTGGACCCCTTAACAGGGACCTTTAGAGGCTTC CASSLDPLTGTFRGF
TRBJ2-6 - - TRBV7-2 TGTGCCAGCAGCTTAGTACCAGCGTTTACCTCTGGGGCCAACGTCCTGACTTTC CASSLVPAFTSGANVLTF
TRBJ2-3 - TRBD2 TRBV7-8 TGTGCCAGCAGTTCTCGGGAGGATCCCACAGATACGCAGTATTTT CASSSREDPTDTQYF
TRBJ1-2 - TRBD1 TRBV19 TGTGCCAGTACCCCGGACAGGGATTCTGGCTACACCTTC CASTPDRDSGYTF
TRBJ2-3 - TRBD2 TRBV27 TGTGCCAGCAGTTCGCTAGCGGGGGGGAGGGATACGCAGTATTTT CASSSLAGGRDTQYF
TRBJ1-1 - - TRBV9 TGTGCCAGCAGCGTAGTCTTTACGAACACTGAAGCTTTCTTT CASSVVFTNTEAFF
TRBJ1-6 - - TRBV5-8 TGTGCCAGCAGCTTGGGATGGGGCAATTCACCCCTCCACTTT CASSLGWGNSPLHF
TRBJ1-1 - - TRBV10-2 TGCGCCAGCAGTGGATCCGAGGGGTCGCAGGGGAACACTGAAGCTTTCTTT CASSGSEGSQGNTEAFF
TRBJ2-5 - TRBD1 TRBV7-2 TGTGCCAGCAGCTTCACAGGGGTAGGGGAGACCCAGTACTTC CASSFTGVGETQYF
TRBJ2-1 once TRBD2 TRBV7-2 TGTGCCAGCAGCCCAACTAGCGGTCCCTACAATGAGCAGTTCTTC CASSPTSGPYNEQFF
TRBJ1-5 few - TRBV28 TGTGCCAGCAGTGTAACACAGGGCAGTCAGCCCCAGCATTTT CASSVTQGSQPQHF
TRBJ1-5 once TRBD1 TRBV6-1 TGTGCCACTTCGGACAGGGAAATCAATCAGCCCCAGCATTTT CATSDREINQPQHF
TRBJ2-1 - TRBD2 TRBV9 TGTGCCAGCAGCGTAGAGGTTAGGGCGGGAGTCGCTTCCTACAATGAGCAGTTCTTC CASSVEVRAGVASYNEQFF
TRBJ2-2 - - TRBV7-3 TGTGCCAGCAGCCCAGGGGGGTCCGGGGAGCTGTTTTTT CASSPGGSGELFF
TRBJ1-2 - - TRBV4-3 TGCGCCAGCAGCCAAGGGGAGGCAGGGAGGGGAGCCAACTATGGCTACACCTTC CASSQGEAGRGANYGYTF
TRBJ1-3 - - TRBV4-1 TGCGCCAGCAGCTCGCTATCGGATATTGGAAACACCATATATTTT CASSSLSDIGNTIYF
TRBJ1-1 few TRBD1 TRBV5-1 TGCGCCAGCAGCTATACAGGGGACACTGAAGCTTTCTTT CASSYTGDTEAFF
TRBJ2-5 - TRBD2 TRBV6-1 TGTGCCATCCCGTTGACTAGCAGCCAAGAGACCCAGTACTTC CAIPLTSSQETQYF
TRBJ1-6 - - TRBV7-9 TGTGCCAGCAGCTTAAATGGGGATTCACCCCTCCACTTT CASSLNGDSPLHF
TRBJ1-4 - - TRBV28 TGTGCCAGTACGGCCAGGTCAACTAATGAAAAACTGTTTTTT CASTARSTNEKLFF
TRBJ2-5 few - TRBV18 TGTGCCAGCTCACCAACCTGGGGGGCGGAGACCCAGTACTTC CASSPTWGAETQYF
TRBJ1-1 - - TRBV5-1 TGCGCCAGCAGCTTGGAGGGCAGCCGGAACACTGAAGCTTTCTTT CASSLEGSRNTEAFF
TRBJ2-1 - - TRBV2 TGTGCCGGGGGCCGGGACTATAACAATGAGCAGTTCTTC CAGGRDYNNEQFF
TRBJ2-5 - TRBD2 TRBV11-2 TGTGCCAGCAGCCCGGGACTAGGGGAGACCCAGTACTTC CASSPGLGETQYF
TRBJ2-7 - - TRBV28 TGTGCCAGCAGTTTAGCCGGTTACTACGAGCAGTACTTC CASSLAGYYEQYF
TRBJ1-3 - - TRBV28 TGTGCCAGCTACCCCCGGGCCCTCTCTGGAAACACCATATATTTT CASYPRALSGNTIYF
TRBJ1-1 - - TRBV2 TGTGCCAGCAGCGGACGGGACACAATGAACACTGAAGCTTTCTTT CASSGRDTMNTEAFF
TRBJ2-1 - - TRBV29-1 TGCAGCGTTGTAGTGAGGGAGACCTACAATGAGCAGTTCTTC CSVVVRETYNEQFF
TRBJ1-1 - - TRBV19 TGTGCCAGTAGTCTTAGAAGGGAGGGGACGAACACTGAAGCTTTCTTT CASSLRREGTNTEAFF
TRBJ1-1 - - TRBV11-2 TGTGCCAGCAGCCTCACGGCAGCTGAAGCTTTCTTT CASSLTAAEAFF